This TCR beta chain was obtained from a study of T-cell reconstitution after alpha-beta-depleted transplantation in children. Unmatched junction bases numbered 19, after V lost 4 bases and J lost 10 bases. The CDR3 is 19 residues long. Germline V gene sequence: CDR1 MNHNS, CDR2 SASEGT. Unique molecular identifiers were incorporated during preparation of the TCRbeta library. TCRdb itself ran the PCR reads through MiXCR, one entry per CDR3 protein. The data show 450,000 to 600,000 distinct CDR3 sequences, approximately 16% seen once. The sample in question was PBMCs from the stem cell graft donor, obtained from the stem cell graft. This chain connects TRBV6-1 to TRBJ2-1; TRBD2 matches at 13 bases. The receptor's source is a human donor who donated a stem cell graft to a child with acute lymphoblastic leukemia. CDR3 DNA sequence: TGTGCCAGCAGTGGGCGGACTAGCGGGAGTCTGCTTTACTCACGGGAGCAGTTCTTC. Its protein is CASSGRTSGSLLYSREQFF.